This T cell receptor (beta chain) was documented in a study of T cell responses to AZD1222 COVID-19 vaccine. The V segment lost 5 bases and the J segment 0 bases; nucleotides outside the gene matches: 3. The CDR3 covers 14 residues. Germline CDR1 reads SGHTA; CDR2 reads FQGNSA. TCRdb's table, derived via immunoSEQ multiplex PCR, lists solely in-frame clones and lacks some. The profile shows around 150,000 clones, around 90% of them singletons. The genes are TRBV7-2 and TRBJ1-1, with 7 bases that match TRBD1. The sample consisted of peripheral blood, taken on day 0 of AZD1222 vaccination. This sequence was found in an adult in good health. The CDR3 reads CASSPQGVNTEAFF. The CDR3 coding sequence is TGTGCCAGCAGCCCCCAGGGGGTGAACACTGAAGCTTTCTTT.